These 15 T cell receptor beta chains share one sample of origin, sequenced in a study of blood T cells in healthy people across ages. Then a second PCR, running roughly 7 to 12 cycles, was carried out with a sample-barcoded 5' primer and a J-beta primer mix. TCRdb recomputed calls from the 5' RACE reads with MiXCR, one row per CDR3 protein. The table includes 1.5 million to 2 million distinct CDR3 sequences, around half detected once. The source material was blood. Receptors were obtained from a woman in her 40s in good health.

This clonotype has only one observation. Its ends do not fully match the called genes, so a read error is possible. The CDR3 DNA reads as TGTAGCGTTGGGCAATTTAACACTGAAGCTTTCTTT. Translating it yields CSVGQFNTEAFF. This chain links TRBV29-1 with TRBJ1-1; no clear D gene. There are 12 residues in the CDR3. The V gene's germline CDR1 is SQVTM and CDR2 ANQGSEA. Full variable domain (rest looked up from reference TRBV29-1 and TRBJ1-1): SAVISQKPSRDICQRGTSLTIQCQVDSQVTMMFWYRQQPGQSLTLIATANQGSEATYESGFVIDKFPISRPNLTFSTLTVSNMSPEDSSIYLCSVGQFNTEAFFGQGTRLTVV.

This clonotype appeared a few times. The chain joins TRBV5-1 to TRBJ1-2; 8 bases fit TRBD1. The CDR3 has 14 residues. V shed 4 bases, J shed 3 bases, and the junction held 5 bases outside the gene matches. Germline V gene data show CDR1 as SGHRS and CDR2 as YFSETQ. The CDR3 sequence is CASSGRGQDYGYTF. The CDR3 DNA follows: TGCGCCAGCAGCGGCAGGGGGCAGGACTATGGCTACACCTTC.

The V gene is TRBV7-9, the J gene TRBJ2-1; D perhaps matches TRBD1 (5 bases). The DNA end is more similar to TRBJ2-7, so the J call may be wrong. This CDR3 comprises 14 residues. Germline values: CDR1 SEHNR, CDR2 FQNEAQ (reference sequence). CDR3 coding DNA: TGTGCCAGCGGCCCCCAGGGCTCCTACAATGAGCAGTACTTC. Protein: CASGPQGSYNEQYF.

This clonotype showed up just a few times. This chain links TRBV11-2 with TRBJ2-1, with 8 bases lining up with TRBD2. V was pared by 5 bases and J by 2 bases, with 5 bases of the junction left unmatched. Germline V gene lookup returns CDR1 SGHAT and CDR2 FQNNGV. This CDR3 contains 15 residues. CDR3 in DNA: TGTGCCAGCAGCCAGGGACTAGTGACCTACAATGAGCAGTTCTTC. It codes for CASSQGLVTYNEQFF.

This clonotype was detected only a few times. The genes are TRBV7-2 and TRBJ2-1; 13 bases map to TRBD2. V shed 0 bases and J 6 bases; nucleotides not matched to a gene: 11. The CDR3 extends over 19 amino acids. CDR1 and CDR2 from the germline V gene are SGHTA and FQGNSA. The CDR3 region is CASSLARLAGGQNPNEQFF. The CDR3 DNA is TGTGCCAGCAGCTTAGCGAGACTAGCGGGGGGCCAGAACCCCAATGAGCAGTTCTTC. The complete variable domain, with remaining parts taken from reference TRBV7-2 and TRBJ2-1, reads GAGVSQSPSNKVTEKGKDVELRCDPISGHTALYWYRQSLGQGLEFLIYFQGNSAPDKSGLPSDRFSAERTGGSVSTLTIQRTQQEDSAVYLCASSLARLAGGQNPNEQFFGPGTRLTVL.

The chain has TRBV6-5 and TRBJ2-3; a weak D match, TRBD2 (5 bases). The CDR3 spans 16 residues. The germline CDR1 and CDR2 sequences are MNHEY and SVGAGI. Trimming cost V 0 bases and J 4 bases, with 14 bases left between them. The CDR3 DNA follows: TGTGCCAGCAGTTACTCGATTTTTCGGGGTGCAGATACGCAGTATTTT. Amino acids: CASSYSIFRGADTQYF.

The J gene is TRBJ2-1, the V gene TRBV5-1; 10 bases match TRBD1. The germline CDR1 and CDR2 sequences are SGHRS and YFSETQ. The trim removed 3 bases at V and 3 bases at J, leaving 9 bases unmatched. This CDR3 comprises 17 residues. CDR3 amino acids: CASSSKPGQGNYNEQFF. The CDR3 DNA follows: TGCGCCAGCAGCTCTAAACCGGGACAGGGGAACTACAATGAGCAGTTCTTC. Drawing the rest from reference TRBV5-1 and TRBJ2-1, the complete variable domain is KAGVTQTPRYLIKTRGQQVTLSCSPISGHRSVSWYQQTPGQGLQFLFEYFSETQRNKGNFPGRFSGRQFSNSRSEMNVSTLELGDSALYLCASSSKPGQGNYNEQFFGPGTRLTVL.

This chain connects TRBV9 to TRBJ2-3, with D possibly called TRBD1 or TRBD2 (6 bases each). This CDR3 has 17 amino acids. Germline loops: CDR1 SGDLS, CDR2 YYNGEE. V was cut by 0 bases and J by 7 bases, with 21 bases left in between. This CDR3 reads CASSVAPGEGGLHTQYF. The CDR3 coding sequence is TGTGCCAGCAGCGTAGCCCCGGGCGAGGGGGGCCTTCATACGCAGTATTTT.

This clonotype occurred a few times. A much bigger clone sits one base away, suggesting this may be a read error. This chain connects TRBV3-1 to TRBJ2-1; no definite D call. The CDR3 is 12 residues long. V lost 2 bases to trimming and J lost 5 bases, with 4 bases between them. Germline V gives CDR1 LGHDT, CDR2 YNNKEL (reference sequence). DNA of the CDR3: TGTGCCAGCAGCCAATTAAACAATGAGCAGTTCTTC. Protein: CASSQLNNEQFF.

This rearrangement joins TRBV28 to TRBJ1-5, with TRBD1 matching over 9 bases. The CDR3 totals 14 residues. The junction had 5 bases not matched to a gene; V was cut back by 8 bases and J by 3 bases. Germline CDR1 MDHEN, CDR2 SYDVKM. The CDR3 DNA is TGTGCCAGCGGGGGACAGGGATCCAATCAGCCCCAGCATTTT. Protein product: CASGGQGSNQPQHF.

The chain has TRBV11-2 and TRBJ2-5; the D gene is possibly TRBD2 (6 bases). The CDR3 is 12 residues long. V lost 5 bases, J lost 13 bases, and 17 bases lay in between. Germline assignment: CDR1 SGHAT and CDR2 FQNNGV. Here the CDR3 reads CASSPTSSLGYF. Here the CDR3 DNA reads TGTGCCAGCAGCCCAACTAGCAGTCTTGGGTACTTC.

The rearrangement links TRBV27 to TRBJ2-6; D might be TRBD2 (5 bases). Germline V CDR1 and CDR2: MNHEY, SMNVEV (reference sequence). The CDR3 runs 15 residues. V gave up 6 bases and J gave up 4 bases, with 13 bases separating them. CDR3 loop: CASRDRRVGANVLTF. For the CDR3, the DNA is TGTGCCAGCAGAGATAGGCGGGTAGGGGCCAACGTCCTGACTTTC.

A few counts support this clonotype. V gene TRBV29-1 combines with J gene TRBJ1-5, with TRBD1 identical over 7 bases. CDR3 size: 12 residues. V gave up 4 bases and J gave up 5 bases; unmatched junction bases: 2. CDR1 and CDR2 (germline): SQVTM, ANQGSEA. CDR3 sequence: CSVGDSDQPQHF. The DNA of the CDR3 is TGCAGCGTTGGGGACAGCGATCAGCCCCAGCATTTT.

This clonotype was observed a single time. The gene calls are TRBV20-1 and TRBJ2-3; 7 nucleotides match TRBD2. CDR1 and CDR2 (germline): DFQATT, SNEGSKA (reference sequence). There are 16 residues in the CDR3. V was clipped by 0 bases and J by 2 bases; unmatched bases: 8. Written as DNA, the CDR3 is TGCAGTGCTAGAGATGATCAGCGGGACCTCACAGATACGCAGTATTTT. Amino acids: CSARDDQRDLTDTQYF.

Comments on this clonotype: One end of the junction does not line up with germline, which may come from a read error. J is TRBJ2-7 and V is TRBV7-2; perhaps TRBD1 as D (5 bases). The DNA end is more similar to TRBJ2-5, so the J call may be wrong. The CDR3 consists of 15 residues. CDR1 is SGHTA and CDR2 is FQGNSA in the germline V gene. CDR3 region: CASGLGQSAGETQYF. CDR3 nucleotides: TGTGCCAGCGGCTTAGGTCAAAGCGCAGGGGAGACCCAGTACTTC.